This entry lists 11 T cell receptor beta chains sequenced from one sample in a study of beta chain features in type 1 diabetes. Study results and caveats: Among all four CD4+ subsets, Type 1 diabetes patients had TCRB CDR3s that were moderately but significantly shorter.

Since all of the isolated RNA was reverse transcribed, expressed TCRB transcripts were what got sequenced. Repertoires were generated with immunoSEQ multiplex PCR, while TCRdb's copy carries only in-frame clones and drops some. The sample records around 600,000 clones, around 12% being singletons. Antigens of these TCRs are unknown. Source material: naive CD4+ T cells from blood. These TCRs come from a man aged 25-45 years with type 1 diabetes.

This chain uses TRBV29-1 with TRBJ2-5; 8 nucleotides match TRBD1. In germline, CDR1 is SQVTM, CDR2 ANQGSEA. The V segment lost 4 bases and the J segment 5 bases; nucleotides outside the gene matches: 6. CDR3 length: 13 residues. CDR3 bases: TGCAGCGTTGGGAAACAGGGGGGCGAGACCCAGTACTTC. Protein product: CSVGKQGGETQYF.

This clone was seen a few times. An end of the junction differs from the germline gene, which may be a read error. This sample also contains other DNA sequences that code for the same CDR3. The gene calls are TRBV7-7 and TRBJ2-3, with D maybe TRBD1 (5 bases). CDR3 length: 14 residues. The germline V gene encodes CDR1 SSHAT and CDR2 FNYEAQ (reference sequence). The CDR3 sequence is CASSLGQSTDTQYF. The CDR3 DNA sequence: TGTGCTAGCAGCTTAGGACAAAGCACAGATACGCAGTATTTT.

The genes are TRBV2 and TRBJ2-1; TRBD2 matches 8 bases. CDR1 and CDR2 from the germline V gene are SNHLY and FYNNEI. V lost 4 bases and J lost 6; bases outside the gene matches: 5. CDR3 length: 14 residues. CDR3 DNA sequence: TGTGCCAGCAGTGCCGCGGGGGGTTTCAATGAGCAGTTCTTC. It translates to CASSAAGGFNEQFF.

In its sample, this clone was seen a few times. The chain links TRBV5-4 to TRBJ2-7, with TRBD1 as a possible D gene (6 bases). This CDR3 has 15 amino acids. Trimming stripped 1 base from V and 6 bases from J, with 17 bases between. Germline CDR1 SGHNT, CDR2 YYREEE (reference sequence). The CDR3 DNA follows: TGTGCCAGCAGCTTGCTCCGGCTACAGGGCTCCGAGCAGTACTTC. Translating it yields CASSLLRLQGSEQYF.

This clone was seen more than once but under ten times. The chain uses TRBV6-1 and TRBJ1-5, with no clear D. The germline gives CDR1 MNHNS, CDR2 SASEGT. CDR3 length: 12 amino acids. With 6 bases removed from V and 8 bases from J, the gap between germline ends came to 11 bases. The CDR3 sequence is CASRHNLEPQHF. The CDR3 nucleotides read TGTGCCAGCAGACACAATCTTGAGCCCCAGCATTTT.

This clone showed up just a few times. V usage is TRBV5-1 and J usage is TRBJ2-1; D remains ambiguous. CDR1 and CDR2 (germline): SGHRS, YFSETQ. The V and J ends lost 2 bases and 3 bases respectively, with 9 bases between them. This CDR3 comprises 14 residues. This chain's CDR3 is CASSLDTNYNEQFF. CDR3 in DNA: TGCGCCAGCAGCTTAGACACTAACTACAATGAGCAGTTCTTC.

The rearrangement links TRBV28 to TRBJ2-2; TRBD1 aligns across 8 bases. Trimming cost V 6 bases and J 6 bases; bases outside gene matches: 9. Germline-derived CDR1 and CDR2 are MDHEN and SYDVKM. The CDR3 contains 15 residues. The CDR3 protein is CASSQPDRGAGELFF. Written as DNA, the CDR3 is TGTGCCAGCAGCCAGCCTGACAGGGGTGCCGGGGAGCTGTTTTTT.

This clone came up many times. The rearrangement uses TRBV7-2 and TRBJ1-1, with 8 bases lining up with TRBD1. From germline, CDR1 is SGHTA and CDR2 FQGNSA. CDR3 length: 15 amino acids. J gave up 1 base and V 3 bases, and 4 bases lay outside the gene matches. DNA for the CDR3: TGTGCCAGCAGCTTGGACAGGGTCGGGAACACTGAAGCTTTCTTT. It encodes CASSLDRVGNTEAFF.

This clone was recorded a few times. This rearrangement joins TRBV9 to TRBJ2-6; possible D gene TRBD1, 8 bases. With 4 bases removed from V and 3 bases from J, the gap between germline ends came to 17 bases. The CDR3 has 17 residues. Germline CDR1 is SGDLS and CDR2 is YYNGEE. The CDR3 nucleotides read TGTGCCAGCAGCAAACAGGGGGGGCTGTTTGGGGCCAACGTCCTGACTTTC. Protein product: CASSKQGGLFGANVLTF. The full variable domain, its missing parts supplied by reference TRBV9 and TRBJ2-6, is DSGVTQTPKHLITATGQRVTLRCSPRSGDLSVYWYQQSLDQGLQFLIQYYNGEERAKGNILERFSAQQFPDLHSELNLSSLELGDSALYFCASSKQGGLFGANVLTFGAGSRLTVL.

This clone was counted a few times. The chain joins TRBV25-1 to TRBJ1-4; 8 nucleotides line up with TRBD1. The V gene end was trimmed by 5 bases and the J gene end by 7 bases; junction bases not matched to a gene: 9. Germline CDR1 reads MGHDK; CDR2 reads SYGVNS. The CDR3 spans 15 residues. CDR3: CASSLGQGKGEKLFF. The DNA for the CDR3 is TGTGCCAGCAGTCTCGGACAGGGAAAGGGTGAAAAACTGTTTTTT. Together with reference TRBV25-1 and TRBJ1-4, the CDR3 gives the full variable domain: EADIYQTPRYLVIGTGKKITLECSQTMGHDKMYWYQQDPGMELHLIHYSYGVNSTEKGDLSSESTVSRIRTEHFPLTLESARPSHTSQYLCASSLGQGKGEKLFFGSGTQLSVL.

The CDR3 sequence is CASSLVSSSSYEQYF. In nucleotides, the CDR3 is TGTGCCAGCAGCTTGGTCAGCTCGAGCTCCTACGAGCAGTACTTC. The chain combines TRBV5-6 with TRBJ2-7; D ambiguous. This CDR3 has 15 residues. V gave up 0 bases and J gave up 0 bases, with 10 bases separating them. The germline CDR1 and CDR2 sequences are SGHDT and YYEEEE.